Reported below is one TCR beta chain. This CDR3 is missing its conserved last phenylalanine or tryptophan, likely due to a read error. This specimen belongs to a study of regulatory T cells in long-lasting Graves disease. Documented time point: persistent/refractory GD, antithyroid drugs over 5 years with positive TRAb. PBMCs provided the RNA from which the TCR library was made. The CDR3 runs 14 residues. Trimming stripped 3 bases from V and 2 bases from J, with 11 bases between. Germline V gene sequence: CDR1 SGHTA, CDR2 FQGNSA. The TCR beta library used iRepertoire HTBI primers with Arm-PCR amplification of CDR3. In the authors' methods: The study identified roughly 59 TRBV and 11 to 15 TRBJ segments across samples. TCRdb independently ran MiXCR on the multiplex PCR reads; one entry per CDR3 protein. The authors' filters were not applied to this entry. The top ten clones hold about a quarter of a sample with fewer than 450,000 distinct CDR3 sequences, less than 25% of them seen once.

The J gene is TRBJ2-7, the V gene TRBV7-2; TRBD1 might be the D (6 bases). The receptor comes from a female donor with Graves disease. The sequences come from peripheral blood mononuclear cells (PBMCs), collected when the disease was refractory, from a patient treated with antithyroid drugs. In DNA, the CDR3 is TGTGCCAGCAGCTTTACAGGGTTCCCCTACGAGCAGTACCTC. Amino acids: CASSFTGFPYEQYL.